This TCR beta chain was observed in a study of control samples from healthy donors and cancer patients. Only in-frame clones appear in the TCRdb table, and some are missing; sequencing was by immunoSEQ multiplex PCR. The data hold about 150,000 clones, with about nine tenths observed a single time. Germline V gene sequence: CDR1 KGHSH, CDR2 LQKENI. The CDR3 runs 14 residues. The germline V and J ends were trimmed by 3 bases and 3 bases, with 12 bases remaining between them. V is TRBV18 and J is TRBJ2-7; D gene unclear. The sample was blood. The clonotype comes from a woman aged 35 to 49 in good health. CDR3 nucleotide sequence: TGTGCCAGCTCACCTACCACGGATGTCTACGAGCAGTACTTC. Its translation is CASSPTTDVYEQYF.